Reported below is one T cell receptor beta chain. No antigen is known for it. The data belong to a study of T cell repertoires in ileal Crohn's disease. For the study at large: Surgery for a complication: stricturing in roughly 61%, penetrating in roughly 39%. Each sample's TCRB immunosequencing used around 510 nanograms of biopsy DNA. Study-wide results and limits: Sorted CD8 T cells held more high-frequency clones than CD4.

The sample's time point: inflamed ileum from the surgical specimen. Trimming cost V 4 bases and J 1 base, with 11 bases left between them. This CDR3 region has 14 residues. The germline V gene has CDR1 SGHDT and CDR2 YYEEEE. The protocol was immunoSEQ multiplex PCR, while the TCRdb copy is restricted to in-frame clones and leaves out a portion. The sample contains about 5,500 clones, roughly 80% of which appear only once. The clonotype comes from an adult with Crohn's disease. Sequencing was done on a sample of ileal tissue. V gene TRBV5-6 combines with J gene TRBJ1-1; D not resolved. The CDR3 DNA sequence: TGTGCCAGCAGCCAATGGACGGCGAACACTGAAGCTTTCTTT. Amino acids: CASSQWTANTEAFF.